Listed below are T cell receptor beta chains from one sample, sequenced in a study of blood T cells in healthy people across ages. MiXCR, applied by TCRdb to the 5' RACE reads, yields one record per CDR3 protein. The sample includes about 680,000 distinct CDR3 sequences, more than 40% of them seen just once. Sequencing was performed on blood. The receptors were gathered from a woman aged 60 to 75 in good health. Both conserved end residues are trimmed from each CDR3. The D gene is left open where the match is weak.

d_gene: .
j_gene: TRBJ2-1
v_gene: TRBV2
CDR3aa: ASSVRDLSYNEQF

d_gene: .
j_gene: TRBJ2-3
v_gene: TRBV12-3/TRBV12-4
CDR3aa: ASSPSSRMNTDTQY

d_gene: .
j_gene: TRBJ1-2
v_gene: TRBV4-3
CDR3aa: ASSQGSLGYT

d_gene: TRBD2
j_gene: TRBJ2-1
v_gene: TRBV5-1
CDR3aa: ASSLGGSGSGGNEQF

d_gene: .
j_gene: TRBJ1-4
v_gene: TRBV30
CDR3aa: AWSSQGEKLF

d_gene: .
j_gene: TRBJ1-2
v_gene: TRBV12-3/TRBV12-4
CDR3aa: ASTLGRDYGYT

d_gene: .
j_gene: TRBJ2-7
v_gene: TRBV12-3/TRBV12-4
CDR3aa: ASSLGYGAYEQY

d_gene: .
j_gene: TRBJ1-2
v_gene: TRBV6-2/TRBV6-3
CDR3aa: ASSRRRTNDGYT

d_gene: TRBD2
j_gene: TRBJ2-1
v_gene: TRBV4-3
CDR3aa: ASSQALAGVNEQF

d_gene: TRBD2
j_gene: .
v_gene: TRBV5-1
CDR3aa: ASSLGTSGSQWNYEQY

d_gene: .
j_gene: TRBJ1-1
v_gene: TRBV7-9
CDR3aa: ASSPQGMGEAF

d_gene: TRBD2
j_gene: TRBJ2-1
v_gene: TRBV24-1
CDR3aa: ATSRLAGECYNEQF

d_gene: .
j_gene: TRBJ1-2
v_gene: TRBV29-1
CDR3aa: SVGEEGGYT

d_gene: TRBD1
j_gene: TRBJ2-3
v_gene: TRBV30
CDR3aa: AWSGDRGSTDTQY

d_gene: TRBD2
j_gene: TRBJ2-3
v_gene: TRBV12-5
CDR3aa: ASGPSGSTDTQY

d_gene: .
j_gene: TRBJ2-7
v_gene: TRBV5-1
CDR3aa: ASSLEVHSYEQY

d_gene: TRBD2
j_gene: TRBJ2-1
v_gene: TRBV29-1
CDR3aa: SGIPGLAVYNEQF

d_gene: TRBD2
j_gene: TRBJ2-3
v_gene: TRBV18
CDR3aa: ASSQPEREGVSDTQY

d_gene: TRBD2
j_gene: TRBJ2-1
v_gene: TRBV27
CDR3aa: ASSLSASGILNEQF

d_gene: TRBD2
j_gene: TRBJ2-7
v_gene: TRBV4-3
CDR3aa: ASSQATSGSYEQY

d_gene: TRBD2
j_gene: TRBJ2-1
v_gene: TRBV29-1
CDR3aa: SVELRLAGAYNEQF

d_gene: .
j_gene: TRBJ1-2
v_gene: TRBV28
CDR3aa: ASRPSLAGYT

d_gene: .
j_gene: TRBJ1-1
v_gene: TRBV10-3
CDR3aa: AISERGDGNTEAF

d_gene: TRBD2
j_gene: TRBJ2-1
v_gene: TRBV3-1
CDR3aa: ASSQLLAGGVYNEQF

d_gene: .
j_gene: TRBJ1-1
v_gene: TRBV6-2/TRBV6-3
CDR3aa: ASAGLTQGEAF

d_gene: .
j_gene: .
v_gene: TRBV7-2
CDR3aa: ASSLEYGYEQY

d_gene: .
j_gene: TRBJ1-1
v_gene: TRBV27
CDR3aa: ASRSGGGKNTEAF

d_gene: .
j_gene: TRBJ2-6
v_gene: TRBV5-1
CDR3aa: ASSRTPGAGANVLT

d_gene: .
j_gene: TRBJ1-5
v_gene: TRBV10-3
CDR3aa: AISESGGDQPQH

d_gene: .
j_gene: TRBJ1-2
v_gene: TRBV5-1
CDR3aa: ASSLGGEGLGYT

d_gene: TRBD2
j_gene: TRBJ2-3
v_gene: TRBV11-1
CDR3aa: ASSYRLAGVIDTQY

d_gene: .
j_gene: TRBJ2-3
v_gene: TRBV5-8
CDR3aa: ASNFQGDTQY

d_gene: TRBD2
j_gene: TRBJ2-1
v_gene: TRBV6-1
CDR3aa: ASSPDGGGRAVWYEQF

d_gene: .
j_gene: TRBJ2-6
v_gene: TRBV7-9
CDR3aa: ASSLPSANSGANVLT